The next 16 T cell receptor beta chains were all read from a single sample in a study of cytomegalovirus exposure and HLA in healthy donors. Using immunoSEQ multiplex PCR, the repertoire was profiled, and TCRdb retains in-frame clones only, with some absent. The sample consists of approximately 300,000 clones, 87% of them appearing once. Material: PBMCs. These TCRs come from a woman aged 25 to 39 in good health and CMV-seropositive.

This sequence joins TRBV19 and TRBJ2-7; TRBD2 might be the D (5 bases). Germline CDR1 LNHDA, CDR2 SQIVND (reference sequence). Trimming shortened V by 4 bases and J by 3 bases, and 13 bases separated the two germline ends. The CDR3 has 14 residues. The CDR3 protein is CASSSTRMNYEQYF. The CDR3 nucleotides read TGTGCCAGTAGTAGCACTAGGATGAACTACGAGCAGTACTTC.

The J gene is TRBJ2-7, the V gene TRBV27; D perhaps matches TRBD1 (6 bases). The CDR3 loop spans 14 amino acids. V lost 2 bases, J lost 3 bases, and 11 bases lay in between. CDR1 MNHEY and CDR2 SMNVEV come from the germline V gene (reference sequence). The DNA of the CDR3 is TGTGCCAGCAGTTTAGGATACAGGGTCTACGAGCAGTACTTC. Protein: CASSLGYRVYEQYF.

This chain connects TRBV30 to TRBJ1-4; D ambiguous. V was cut by 4 bases and J by 2 bases, with 14 bases left in between. There are 15 residues in the CDR3. Germline CDR1 is GTSNPN and CDR2 is SVGIG (reference sequence). CDR3 loop: CAWMKAGRTNEKLFF. The CDR3 DNA reads TGTGCCTGGATGAAAGCGGGCAGGACTAATGAAAAACTGTTTTTT. Full variable domain (remainder filled in from reference TRBV30 and TRBJ1-4): SQTIHQWPATLVQPVGSPLSLECTVEGTSNPNLYWYRQAAGRGLQLLFYSVGIGQISSEVPQNLSASRPQDRQFILSSKKLLLSDSGFYLCAWMKAGRTNEKLFFGSGTQLSVL.

V is TRBV6-1 and J is TRBJ2-7; a possible D gene is TRBD1 (5 bases). This CDR3 comprises 14 residues. Per germline, CDR1 MNHNS and CDR2 SASEGT. Trimming removed 3 bases at V and 3 bases at J, with 12 bases between. The CDR3, as DNA: TGTGCCAGCAGTGAGTCACAGGAACTCTACGAGCAGTACTTC. Encoded protein: CASSESQELYEQYF.

The gene calls are TRBV7-3 and TRBJ2-2; D is unresolved. V was clipped by 5 bases and J by 6 bases, with 13 bases between them. The germline gives CDR1 SGHTA, CDR2 FQGTGA. This CDR3 has 14 amino acids. The CDR3 protein is CASSASGSPGELFF. The CDR3 region has the DNA TGTGCCAGCAGCGCATCTGGATCCCCCGGGGAGCTGTTTTTT.

The chain joins TRBV7-9 to TRBJ2-7; D is ambiguous. Looked up from germline, CDR1 is SEHNR and CDR2 is FQNEAQ (reference sequence). This CDR3 has 16 amino acids. V was clipped by 5 bases and J by 1 base, with 18 bases between them. The DNA for the CDR3 is TGTGCCAGCAGCCCAGCTCCCGGACGGAGATCCTACGAGCAGTACTTC. This encodes CASSPAPGRRSYEQYF.

V usage is TRBV5-6 and J usage is TRBJ2-7; TRBD1 aligns across 8 bases. CDR1 is SGHDT and CDR2 is YYEEEE in the germline V gene. This CDR3 region has 15 residues. The trim removed 4 bases at V and 3 bases at J, leaving 9 bases unmatched. DNA of the CDR3: TGTGCCAGCAGCACCCGGGACAGGAGATTCTACGAGCAGTACTTC. Amino acids: CASSTRDRRFYEQYF.

V is TRBV7-6 and J is TRBJ1-3, with D uncertain. Germline assignment: CDR1 SGHVS and CDR2 FNYEAQ. This CDR3 has 16 residues. V dropped 1 base and J dropped 2 bases, with 12 bases sitting between them. CDR3 loop: CASSLGAPGPGNTIYF. For the CDR3, the DNA is TGTGCCAGCAGCTTAGGGGCCCCCGGGCCTGGAAACACCATATATTTT.

A single count supports this clone. The V and J genes are TRBV7-2 and TRBJ2-3, with no clear D. The germline gives CDR1 SGHTA, CDR2 FQGNSA. This CDR3 has 15 residues. V lost 3 bases to trimming and J lost 2 bases, with 12 bases between them. The CDR3 loop is CASSFTSTTTDTQYF. The CDR3 bases are TGTGCCAGCAGCTTTACCTCGACAACCACAGATACGCAGTATTTT.

The V gene is TRBV19, the J gene TRBJ2-7, with D possibly matching TRBD1 (6 bases). The CDR3 loop spans 13 amino acids. From germline, CDR1 is LNHDA and CDR2 SQIVND (reference sequence). Trimming pared 4 bases from V and 3 bases from J, leaving 10 bases between. CDR3 nucleotides: TGTGCCAGTAGTACCCCGACAGGCTACGAGCAGTACTTC. It translates to CASSTPTGYEQYF.

The rearrangement uses TRBV2 and TRBJ1-5, with D tentatively TRBD1 (6 bases). Trimming cost V 1 base and J 3 bases, with 10 bases left between them. The CDR3 extends over 15 amino acids. Germline CDR1 is SNHLY and CDR2 is FYNNEI. The chain's CDR3 is CASSEGSGANQPQHF. DNA for the CDR3: TGTGCCAGCAGTGAAGGGTCAGGGGCCAATCAGCCCCAGCATTTT. Looking up the rest from reference TRBV2 and TRBJ1-5 gives the full variable domain: EPEVTQTPSHQVTQMGQEVILRCVPISNHLYFYWYRQILGQKVEFLVSFYNNEISEKSEIFDDQFSVERPDGSNFTLKIRSTKLEDSAMYFCASSEGSGANQPQHFGDGTRLSIL.

The chain recombines TRBV27 with TRBJ2-7; 7 positions match TRBD1. CDR1 and CDR2 (germline): MNHEY, SMNVEV (reference sequence). This CDR3 comprises 13 residues. V was clipped by 4 bases and J by 1 base; unmatched bases: 1. In DNA form, the CDR3 reads TGTGCCAGCAGTTGGGGACAGTCCTACGAGCAGTACTTC. Residues: CASSWGQSYEQYF.

V and J are TRBV14 and TRBJ1-1, with D maybe TRBD1 (6 bases). CDR3 length: 13 amino acids. Germline V gene data show CDR1 as SGHDN and CDR2 as FVKESK. V lost 4 bases, J lost 4 bases, and 10 bases lay in between. CDR3 amino acids: CASSLQGFTEAFF. CDR3 bases: TGTGCCAGCAGCCTTCAGGGGTTCACTGAAGCTTTCTTT.

The chain's CDR3 is CASSPPPTRSSTDTQYF. The CDR3 DNA reads TGTGCCAGCAGTCCCCCCCCGACTAGATCTAGCACAGATACGCAGTATTTT. The V call is TRBV27, the J call TRBJ2-3; D may be TRBD2 (6 bases). The germline V and J ends were trimmed by 5 bases and 0 bases, with 18 bases remaining between them. This CDR3 comprises 17 residues. Germline CDR1 is MNHEY and CDR2 is SMNVEV (reference sequence).

V and J are TRBV5-1 and TRBJ2-1, with 14 nucleotides matching TRBD2. CDR1 and CDR2 from the germline V gene are SGHRS and YFSETQ. The length of the CDR3 is 16 residues. V gave up 0 bases and J gave up 7 bases; unmatched junction bases: 3. The CDR3: CASSLAGTSGSNEQFF. For the CDR3, the DNA is TGCGCCAGCAGCTTGGCCGGGACTAGCGGGAGTAATGAGCAGTTCTTC.

The CDR3 loop reads CASSPGHSGNTIYF. The CDR3, as DNA: TGTGCCAGCAGCCCGGGACACTCTGGAAACACCATATATTTT. The J gene is TRBJ1-3, the V gene TRBV14; a weak D match, TRBD1 (6 bases). The V gene's germline CDR1 is SGHDN and CDR2 FVKESK. The CDR3 loop spans 14 amino acids. Trimming took 4 bases from V and 0 from J, leaving 7 bases between them. Using reference TRBV14 and TRBJ1-3 for the parts outside the CDR3, the full variable domain is EAGVTQFPSHSVIEKGQTVTLRCDPISGHDNLYWYRRVMGKEIKFLLHFVKESKQDESGMPNNRFLAERTGGTYSTLKVQPAELEDSGVYFCASSPGHSGNTIYFGEGSWLTVV.